This TCR beta chain is from a study of blood T cells in healthy people across ages. A second PCR, run for about 6 to 12 cycles, used a sample-barcoded 5' primer plus a J-beta primer mix. Carrying 12 random nucleotides, a template-switch adaptor labeled each individual cDNA molecule. TCRdb re-derived calls from the 5' RACE reads in MiXCR, one entry per CDR3 protein. The sample lists about 1.8 million distinct CDR3 sequences, about 49% seen once, with roughly 2% in the top ten. Study-level results: Observed TCR beta diversity per million T cells went down as age went up. This fall followed a roughly linear course with age.

Donor samples were obtained from healthy Caucasian individuals from Russia, aged about 6 to 90. Every donor contributed roughly 11 milliliters of peripheral blood by blood draw. From germline, CDR1 is MNHNY and CDR2 SVGAGI (reference sequence). This CDR3 has 14 residues. Trimming left V 6 bases short and J 8 bases short, with 16 bases between. With regard to this clonotype: The target antigen is unknown.

This chain connects TRBV6-6 to TRBJ1-4; TRBD1 is a possible D gene (5 bases). The origin of this receptor is a woman between 40 and 55 years old in good health. Sample: blood. The DNA for the CDR3 is TGTGCCAGCAGCCTGGAGGACATACAAGAAAAACTGTTTTTT. It yields the protein CASSLEDIQEKLFF.